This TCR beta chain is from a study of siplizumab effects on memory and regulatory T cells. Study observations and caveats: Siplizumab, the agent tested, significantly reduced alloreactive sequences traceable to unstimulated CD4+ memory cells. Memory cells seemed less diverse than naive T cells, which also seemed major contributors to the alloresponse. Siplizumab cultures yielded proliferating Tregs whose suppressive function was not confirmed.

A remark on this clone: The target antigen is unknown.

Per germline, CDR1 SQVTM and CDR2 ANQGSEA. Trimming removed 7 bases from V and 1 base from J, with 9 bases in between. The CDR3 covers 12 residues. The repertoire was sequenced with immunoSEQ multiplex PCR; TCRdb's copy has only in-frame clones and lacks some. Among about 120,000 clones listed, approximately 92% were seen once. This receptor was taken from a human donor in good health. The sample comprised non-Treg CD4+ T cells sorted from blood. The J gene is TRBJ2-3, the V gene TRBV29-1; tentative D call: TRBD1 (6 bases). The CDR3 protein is CSARQGTDTQYF. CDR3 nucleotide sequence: TGCAGCGCGCGACAGGGCACAGATACGCAGTATTTT.